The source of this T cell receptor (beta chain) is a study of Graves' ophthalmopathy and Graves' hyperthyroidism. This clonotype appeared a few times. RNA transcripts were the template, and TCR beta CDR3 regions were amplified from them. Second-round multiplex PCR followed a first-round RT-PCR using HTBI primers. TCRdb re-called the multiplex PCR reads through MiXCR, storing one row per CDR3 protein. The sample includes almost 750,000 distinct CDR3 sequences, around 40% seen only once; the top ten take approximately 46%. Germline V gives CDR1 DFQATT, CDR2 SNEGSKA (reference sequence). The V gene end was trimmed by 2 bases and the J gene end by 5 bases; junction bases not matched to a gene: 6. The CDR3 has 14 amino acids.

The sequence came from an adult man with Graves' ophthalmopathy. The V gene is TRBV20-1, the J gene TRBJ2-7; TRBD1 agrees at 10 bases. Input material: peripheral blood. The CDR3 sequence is CSARSGTGVHEQYF. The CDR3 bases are TGCAGTGCTAGAAGCGGGACAGGGGTCCACGAGCAGTACTTC.